This TCR beta chain is drawn from a study of Graves' ophthalmopathy and Graves' hyperthyroidism. Amplification from RNA transcripts yielded the TCR beta CDR3 regions. The first round was an RT-PCR with HTBI primers, and the second round was a multiplex PCR. TCRdb redid the calling of the multiplex PCR reads with MiXCR, one entry per CDR3 protein. Of about 410,000 distinct CDR3 sequences detected, around 19% appear once; the ten largest clones hold around 1.5%. Many counts were recorded for this clonotype. Its antigen is as yet unknown. Study results and caveats: Blood repertoires reportedly contained most expanded thyroid clonotypes above 0.001 frequency. Sensitivity of roughly 88% and specificity of nearly 82% were achieved when a 13-signature model separated ophthalmopathy from stable hyperthyroidism.

In this cohort, patients with other autoimmune diseases, uncontrolled infections, pregnancy or lactation were excluded. This CDR3 region has 14 residues. V shed 1 base and J shed 2 bases, with 8 bases lying between them. Sequences were obtained from peripheral blood. This clonotype was sampled from a woman in her late teens or twenties with Graves' ophthalmopathy. The gene calls are TRBV12-3 or TRBV12-4 and TRBJ2-5, with a tentative D call TRBD1 (5 bases). The CDR3 region has the DNA TGTGCCAGCAGTTTAGGACAGACACAAGAGACCCAGTACTTC. It translates to CASSLGQTQETQYF.